This T cell receptor beta chain was profiled in a study of blood T cells in healthy people across ages. Germline CDR1 reads MNHNS; CDR2 reads SASEGT. Losses at the gene ends were 6 bases for V and 0 bases for J; bases not matched to a gene: 12. There are 17 residues in the CDR3. Using a J-beta primer mix together with a sample-barcoded 5' primer, a second PCR was run for about 6 to 11 cycles. Sequencing yielded, for each sample, at least 3 million paired-end reads carrying CDR3. TCRdb processed the 5' RACE reads anew with MiXCR; each CDR3 protein has one entry. The data show about 1,500,000 distinct CDR3 sequences, 42% seen once. Per sample, a minimum of 6 million PBMCs were isolated.

Sequencing used blood. J is TRBJ2-3 and V is TRBV6-1; 7 bases line up with TRBD2. This clonotype originated in a young woman in good health. CDR3 residues: CASRGDTAGLSTDTQYF. CDR3 in DNA: TGTGCCAGCAGAGGTGACACAGCGGGACTCAGCACAGATACGCAGTATTTT.